The 25 T cell receptor beta chains reported below all come from one sample, sequenced in a study of T cell changes during pregnancy in multiple sclerosis. Some clones are missing from TCRdb's copy, which holds only in-frame ones; the method was immunoSEQ multiplex PCR. The sample has 70,000 to 95,000 clones; 93% are singletons. The sequenced sample was peripheral blood, obtained in the second trimester of pregnancy. These receptors were taken from a female donor with multiple sclerosis, enrolled in a pregnancy study.

The rearrangement uses TRBV10-2 and TRBJ1-6; 8 nucleotides match TRBD1. The CDR3 totals 14 residues. Unmatched junction bases numbered 3, after V lost 4 bases and J lost 7 bases. Per the germline V gene, CDR1 is WSHSY and CDR2 is SAAADI. Written as DNA, the CDR3 is TGCGCCAGCAGTGGACAGGGGAAGAATTCACCCCTCCACTTT. Residues: CASSGQGKNSPLHF.

V usage is TRBV7-2 and J usage is TRBJ2-3; 10 bases are shared with TRBD2. The trim removed 6 bases at V and 4 bases at J, leaving 7 bases unmatched. The CDR3 has 15 residues. From germline, CDR1 is SGHTA and CDR2 FQGNSA. CDR3 protein: CASRELAGGPDTQYF. As DNA, the CDR3 is TGTGCCAGCAGGGAATTAGCGGGAGGACCAGATACGCAGTATTTT.

In DNA, the CDR3 is TGTGCCAGCACACAGGGGGCAAGACTCCAGCATAGCAATCAGCCCCAGCATTTT. The encoded protein is CASTQGARLQHSNQPQHF. The V gene is TRBV2, the J gene TRBJ1-5; 9 bases are a match to TRBD1. The CDR3 spans 18 residues. Germline CDR1 is SNHLY and CDR2 is FYNNEI. The V segment lost 7 bases and the J segment 0 bases; nucleotides outside the gene matches: 13.

This chain connects TRBV25-1 to TRBJ2-7; 11 bases align to TRBD1. Germline V gives CDR1 MGHDK, CDR2 SYGVNS. This CDR3 region has 16 residues. V lost 3 bases to trimming and J lost 3 bases; unmatched junction nucleotides: 7. Here the CDR3 reads CASSDWGQGGNYEQYF. The CDR3 nucleotides are TGTGCCAGCAGTGATTGGGGACAGGGGGGAAACTACGAGCAGTACTTC.

The rearrangement joins TRBV6-6 to TRBJ1-2, with 9 bases matching TRBD1. CDR1 and CDR2 (germline): MNHNY, SVGAGI (reference sequence). This CDR3 has 15 amino acids. The trim removed 2 bases at V and 2 bases at J, leaving 3 bases unmatched. As DNA, the CDR3 is TGTGCCAGCAGTTACAGGGGGACAGGGAACTATGGCTACACCTTC. Its translation: CASSYRGTGNYGYTF.

V is TRBV5-1 and J is TRBJ2-5; 9 nucleotides agree with TRBD1. Germline CDR1 is SGHRS and CDR2 is YFSETQ. The CDR3 contains 13 residues. The V gene end was trimmed by 4 bases and the J gene end by 4 bases; junction bases not matched to a gene: 2. CDR3 bases: TGCGCCAGCAGCCCGGACAGGGGAGAGACCCAGTACTTC. This sequence encodes CASSPDRGETQYF.

The chain combines TRBV5-1 with TRBJ1-1; 8 nucleotides align to TRBD1. CDR3 length: 14 amino acids. V was pared by 5 bases and J by 4 bases, with 7 bases of the junction left unmatched. Germline assignment: CDR1 SGHRS and CDR2 YFSETQ. This CDR3 is CASSGTGFSTEAFF. In DNA, the CDR3 is TGCGCCAGCAGTGGGACAGGTTTTTCCACTGAAGCTTTCTTT.

The chain employs TRBV14 and TRBJ1-6; 7 bases agree with TRBD1. The CDR3 is 15 residues long. Germline-derived CDR1 and CDR2 are SGHDN and FVKESK. Losses at the gene ends were 4 bases for V and 9 bases for J; bases not matched to a gene: 9. The CDR3 DNA is TGTGCCAGCAGCCGGAACCGACAGGGATCTTCACCCCTCCACTTT. Translating it yields CASSRNRQGSSPLHF. The variable domain in full, with the rest retrieved from reference TRBV14 and TRBJ1-6, is EAGVTQFPSHSVIEKGQTVTLRCDPISGHDNLYWYRRVMGKEIKFLLHFVKESKQDESGMPNNRFLAERTGGTYSTLKVQPAELEDSGVYFCASSRNRQGSSPLHFGNGTRLTVT.

The V gene is TRBV7-2, the J gene TRBJ1-1, with no clear D. The germline V gene encodes CDR1 SGHTA and CDR2 FQGNSA. The CDR3 length is 13 residues. Trimming took off 4 bases at V and 11 bases at J, with 17 bases between the two ends. The CDR3: CASSSLSTLTAFF. CDR3 nucleotides: TGTGCCAGCAGCTCGCTATCGACATTAACGGCTTTCTTT.

The J gene is TRBJ1-6, the V gene TRBV5-1; TRBD1 is a possible D gene (5 bases). The CDR3 totals 14 residues. Germline V gene lookup returns CDR1 SGHRS and CDR2 YFSETQ. The V and J ends lost 0 bases and 5 bases respectively, with 6 bases between them. The CDR3 protein is CASSLGQNNSPLHF. CDR3 DNA: TGCGCCAGCAGCTTGGGACAGAATAATTCACCCCTCCACTTT.

This clone was counted a few times. This sequence joins TRBV6-4 and TRBJ2-1; D is perhaps TRBD1 (6 bases). The germline V gene encodes CDR1 MRHNA and CDR2 SNTAGT. The CDR3 extends over 15 amino acids. The V end lost 3 bases, the J end lost 2 bases, and 11 bases lay between the germline ends. The CDR3 is CASSERTEAYNEQFF. The DNA of the CDR3 is TGTGCCAGCAGTGAAAGGACAGAAGCCTACAATGAGCAGTTCTTC.

The rearrangement uses TRBV5-6 and TRBJ2-5; 8 nucleotides line up with TRBD1. Germline trimming cut 3 bases from V and 5 bases from J; bases unmatched to any gene: 15. Germline assignment: CDR1 SGHDT and CDR2 YYEEEE. The CDR3 contains 17 residues. In DNA, the CDR3 is TGTGCCAGCAGCTCTTACCCGGACAGGGTGATTTCGGAGACCCAGTACTTC. Protein product: CASSSYPDRVISETQYF.

The rearrangement links TRBV13 to TRBJ2-2; 11 nucleotides line up with TRBD2. The J segment lost 7 bases and the V segment lost 5 bases, leaving 6 bases of the junction unmatched. Germline CDR1 PRHDT, CDR2 FYEKMQ (reference sequence). CDR3 size: 15 residues. The CDR3 region has the DNA TGTGCCAGCAGCGACGGGACTAGCGGACACGGGGAGCTGTTTTTT. Amino acid sequence: CASSDGTSGHGELFF.

The J gene is TRBJ1-4, the V gene TRBV11-2, with D unclear. V lost 8 bases and J 0 bases, leaving 7 bases between the germline ends. Germline CDR1 reads SGHAT; CDR2 reads FQNNGV. This CDR3 region has 13 residues. CDR3 sequence: CASGLPTNEKLFF. For the CDR3, the DNA is TGTGCCAGCGGGCTCCCAACTAATGAAAAACTGTTTTTT.

The rearrangement links TRBV18 to TRBJ2-1; 7 nucleotides align to TRBD1. Germline CDR1 reads KGHSH; CDR2 reads LQKENI. V shed 6 bases and J 14 bases; nucleotides not matched to a gene: 16. The CDR3 is 14 amino acids. The chain's CDR3 is CASSSSGDSQSKFF. In DNA, the CDR3 is TGTGCCAGCTCGTCCAGTGGGGACAGCCAGAGCAAGTTCTTC.

This chain links TRBV7-6 with TRBJ2-5; D is possibly TRBD2 (5 bases). CDR1 is SGHVS, CDR2 FNYEAQ, per germline. Trimming took off 5 bases at V and 1 base at J, with 11 bases between the two ends. There are 14 residues in the CDR3. The CDR3 region has the DNA TGTGCCAGCAGCCGGGGTCCAATCCAAGAGACCCAGTACTTC. Its translation is CASSRGPIQETQYF.

This sequence joins TRBV2 and TRBJ2-1; D gene ambiguous. V was trimmed by 6 bases and J by 5 bases, leaving 5 bases between them. The CDR3 covers 11 residues. Per germline, CDR1 SNHLY and CDR2 FYNNEI. In nucleotides, the CDR3 is TGTGCCAGCAGCCCTAACAATGAGCAGTTCTTC. It codes for CASSPNNEQFF.

The genes are TRBV6-5 and TRBJ1-5, with 7 bases lining up with TRBD1. The CDR3 loop spans 14 amino acids. Germline V gene lookup returns CDR1 MNHEY and CDR2 SVGAGI. With V trimmed by 6 bases and J by 3 bases, 5 bases remained unmatched. In DNA form, the CDR3 reads TGTGCCAGCAGGGAGACAGGGTACAATCAGCCCCAGCATTTT. Translation gives CASRETGYNQPQHF.

The genes are TRBV5-1 and TRBJ2-5; D is uncertain. Trimming stripped 6 bases from V and 2 bases from J, with 8 bases between. CDR1 SGHRS and CDR2 YFSETQ come from the germline V gene. CDR3 length equals 12 residues. The CDR3 sequence: CASTAGQETQYF. CDR3 in DNA: TGCGCCAGCACGGCAGGTCAAGAGACCCAGTACTTC.

The CDR3: CASSQNRGEDTEAFF. The CDR3 DNA follows: TGTGCCAGCAGCCAAAACAGGGGCGAAGACACTGAAGCTTTCTTT. J is TRBJ1-1 and V is TRBV7-9; TRBD1 matches at 7 bases. Germline V lookup: CDR1 SEHNR, CDR2 FQNEAQ (reference sequence). This CDR3 is 15 amino acids long. The V gene end was trimmed by 5 bases and the J gene end by 3 bases; junction bases not matched to a gene: 9. The variable domain in full, completed from reference TRBV7-9 and TRBJ1-1, reads DTGVSQNPRHKITKRGQNVTFRCDPISEHNRLYWYRQTLGQGPEFLTYFQNEAQLEKSRLLSDRFSAERPKGSFSTLEIQRTEQGDSAMYLCASSQNRGEDTEAFFGQGTRLTVV.

The chain links TRBV2 to TRBJ2-7; 10 positions match TRBD1. The length of the CDR3 is 13 residues. Unmatched junction bases numbered 5, after V lost 8 bases and J lost 4 bases. Per germline, CDR1 SNHLY and CDR2 FYNNEI. This CDR3 reads CASERTGGYEQYF. As DNA, the CDR3 is TGTGCCAGCGAAAGGACAGGGGGATACGAGCAGTACTTC.

The rearrangement joins TRBV7-9 to TRBJ1-1, with D possibly TRBD1 on 6 matching bases. V lost 3 bases and J 4 bases, leaving 9 bases between the germline ends. The CDR3 length is 13 residues. Germline loops: CDR1 SEHNR, CDR2 FQNEAQ (reference sequence). The DNA for the CDR3 is TGTGCCAGCAGCTTCGTGGGGGCCACTGAAGCTTTCTTT. Protein: CASSFVGATEAFF. Based on the CDR3 plus reference TRBV7-9 and TRBJ1-1, the full variable domain is DTGVSQNPRHKITKRGQNVTFRCDPISEHNRLYWYRQTLGQGPEFLTYFQNEAQLEKSRLLSDRFSAERPKGSFSTLEIQRTEQGDSAMYLCASSFVGATEAFFGQGTRLTVV.

V usage is TRBV10-2 and J usage is TRBJ1-1; D is possibly TRBD1 (5 bases). From germline, CDR1 is WSHSY and CDR2 SAAADI. Trimming cost V 4 bases and J 5 bases, with 14 bases left between them. The CDR3 totals 14 residues. The CDR3 loop reads CASSVEAGRTEAFF. Written as DNA, the CDR3 is TGCGCCAGCAGTGTGGAGGCGGGGCGGACTGAAGCTTTCTTT.

The V and J genes are TRBV6-1 and TRBJ2-3; 8 bases fit TRBD2. CDR3 length equals 14 residues. V lost 7 bases, J lost 2 bases, and 5 bases stayed unmatched. Germline V gene sequence: CDR1 MNHNS, CDR2 SASEGT. The CDR3: CASTRGGLTDTQYF. The CDR3 DNA reads TGTGCCAGCACCCGGGGGGGACTCACAGATACGCAGTATTTT.

The chain has TRBV9 and TRBJ2-7, with D possibly being TRBD2 (6 bases). V was clipped by 0 bases and J by 3 bases, with 10 bases between them. This CDR3 comprises 14 residues. Germline lookup yields CDR1 SGDLS and CDR2 YYNGEE. The CDR3 region is CASSVATGDYEQYF. The CDR3, as DNA: TGTGCCAGCAGCGTAGCTACGGGGGACTACGAGCAGTACTTC.